These 10 T cell receptor beta chains share one sample of origin, sequenced in a study of T cell repertoires in cytomegalovirus infection (dated by TCRdb to about 2019). What the treatment or condition label conveys for this sample: in vitro stimulation with specific CMV peptide epitopes to enrich CMV-specific T cells. Antigen specificity for these receptors is unknown. The sample was run on an Illumina HiSeq 1500. The public reads were reprocessed in TCRdb via fastp at Q25 and MiXCR, keeping in-frame beta chains. Each CDR3 protein appears once, grouped with its most common genes and DNA. The sample table records around 750,000 distinct CDR3 sequences; about 30% of these occur just once. Of the sample, roughly 12% is held by the ten largest clones. Specimen: cultured CD8+ T cells from PBMCs, collected from culture after CMV antigen stimulation. The source is a human donor in good health (CMV status not recorded). Some clones in this sample may be carry-over from other donors' samples.

This clonotype was seen many times. The chain carries TRBV7-6 and TRBJ2-3; D not resolved. This CDR3 spans 14 amino acids. V lost 5 bases to trimming and J lost 1 base, with 10 bases between them. Germline CDR1 reads SGHVS; CDR2 reads FNYEAQ. CDR3 loop: CASSPQPGTDTQYF. CDR3 nucleotides: TGTGCCAGCAGCCCCCAGCCAGGCACAGATACGCAGTATTTT.

The V and J genes are TRBV20-1 and TRBJ2-7; D is ambiguous. CDR1 and CDR2 from the germline V gene are DFQATT and SNEGSKA (reference sequence). The CDR3 runs to 14 residues. Trimming took 0 bases from V and 0 from J, leaving 9 bases between them. The CDR3 region is CSARDISSSYEQYV. For the CDR3, the DNA is TGCAGTGCTAGAGATATTAGCAGCTCCTACGAGCAGTACGTC.

The V call is TRBV2, the J call TRBJ2-5; 7 nucleotides match TRBD2. Germline loops: CDR1 SNHLY, CDR2 FYNNEI. This CDR3 contains 15 residues. With V trimmed by 5 bases and J by 3 bases, 9 bases remained unmatched. The CDR3 region has the DNA TGTGCCAGCAGTCTACCCCCTAGCGGTGAAGAGACCCAGTACTTC. It translates to CASSLPPSGEETQYF.

V and J are TRBV12-3 or TRBV12-4 and TRBJ2-1; D unclear. The CDR3 has 14 residues. The V end lost 6 bases, the J end lost 5 bases, and 14 bases lay between the germline ends. The CDR3 region is CASSGDPRDNEQFF. The CDR3 bases are TGTGCCAGCAGCGGAGATCCTAGGGACAATGAGCAGTTCTTC.

As regards this clonotype: Germline and junction disagree at one end, which may indicate a read error. The rearrangement joins TRBV7-6 to TRBJ2-2; 7 nucleotides line up with TRBD1. The CDR3 runs 15 residues. CDR1 and CDR2 (germline): SGHVS, FNYEAQ. CDR3 nucleotides: TGTGCCAGCGGGAATAGGGGCAGGGGGTCCGGGGAGCCGTTTTTT. Translating gives CASGNRGRGSGEPFF.

This clonotype was seen a few times. The V call is TRBV6-1, the J call TRBJ2-7; 7 bases map to TRBD1. Trimming at V came to 6 bases and at J to 3 bases, leaving 5 bases not matched to a gene. Germline CDR1 and CDR2: MNHNS and SASEGT. The CDR3 consists of 13 residues. The DNA for the CDR3 is TGTGCCAGCAGCGCCAGGGGGTTCTACGAGCAGTACGTC. Its protein product is CASSARGFYEQYV.

This rearrangement joins TRBV14 to TRBJ2-2; weak D call: TRBD1 (5 bases). The ends were cut back, 6 bases at V and 4 bases at J, with 9 bases in the middle. The germline V gene has CDR1 SGHDN and CDR2 FVKESK. The CDR3 extends over 13 amino acids. In DNA, the CDR3 is TGTGCCAGCAGACCAGGGTTCACCGGGGAGCTGTTTTTT. This sequence encodes CASRPGFTGELFF. The variable domain in full, with the rest retrieved from reference TRBV14 and TRBJ2-2, is EAGVTQFPSHSVIEKGQTVTLRCDPISGHDNLYWYRRVMGKEIKFLLHFVKESKQDESGMPNNRFLAERTGGTYSTLKVQPAELEDSGVYFCASRPGFTGELFFGEGSRLTVL.

This clonotype appeared a few times. This chain connects TRBV7-9 to TRBJ2-7; a weak D match, TRBD2 (7 bases). V was trimmed by 1 base and J by 7 bases, leaving 14 bases between them. The CDR3 consists of 14 residues. Germline values: CDR1 SEHNR, CDR2 FQNEAQ (reference sequence). The chain's CDR3 is CASSLGGGAGEQYV. The DNA of the CDR3 is TGTGCCAGCAGCTTAGGTGGGGGGGCCGGGGAGCAGTACGTC.

The rearrangement uses TRBV25-1 and TRBJ1-6; the match to TRBD1 covers 9 bases. The J segment lost 4 bases and the V segment lost 4 bases, leaving 5 bases of the junction unmatched. The CDR3 runs to 16 residues. The V gene's germline CDR1 is MGHDK and CDR2 SYGVNS. The chain's CDR3 is CASSGGTGKYNSPLHF. The CDR3 nucleotides read TGTGCCAGCAGTGGAGGGACAGGGAAATATAATTCACCCCTCCACTTT.

This clonotype was seen more than once but under ten times. This rearrangement joins TRBV7-9 to TRBJ1-1; D gene ambiguous. The CDR3 contains 12 residues. With 1 base removed from V and 5 bases from J, the gap between germline ends came to 5 bases. CDR1 and CDR2 (germline): SEHNR, FQNEAQ (reference sequence). The CDR3 DNA sequence: TGTGCCAGCAGCTTAGAAGAAACTGAAGCTTTCTTT. Protein: CASSLEETEAFF.